This passage covers 31 T cell receptor beta chains from one sample sequenced in a study of T cell changes during pregnancy in multiple sclerosis. Generated by immunoSEQ multiplex PCR, the TCRdb table keeps only in-frame clones and is missing some. The data show 70,000 to 90,000 clones, over 85% seen once. The starting material was peripheral blood, obtained in the second trimester of pregnancy. All receptors come from a female donor in good health, enrolled as a control in a pregnancy study.

The chain links TRBV5-1 to TRBJ1-1; tentatively, D is TRBD1 (6 bases). The germline V gene has CDR1 SGHRS and CDR2 YFSETQ. V gave up 7 bases and J gave up 5 bases, with 21 bases separating them. This CDR3 has 15 residues. The CDR3 DNA reads as TGCGCCAGCCAACCTAGCCAGGGGACGGATACTGAAGCTTTCTTT. Protein sequence: CASQPSQGTDTEAFF.

The genes are TRBV7-9 and TRBJ1-1, with 7 bases identical to TRBD1. After removal of 6 bases from V and 1 base from J, the junction contained 5 bases not matched to a gene. Germline CDR1 is SEHNR and CDR2 is FQNEAQ (reference sequence). The CDR3 consists of 14 residues. The DNA of the CDR3 is TGTGCCAGCAGGGAGACAGGGCGGAACACTGAAGCTTTCTTT. It yields the protein CASRETGRNTEAFF.

V and J are TRBV18 and TRBJ1-5; a possible D gene is TRBD1 (5 bases). CDR1 is KGHSH, CDR2 LQKENI, per germline. This CDR3 is built from 16 residues. Trimming took 3 bases from V and 0 from J, leaving 12 bases between them. The CDR3 sequence: CASSPGQLDSNQPQHF. The CDR3 nucleotides are TGTGCCAGCTCACCGGGGCAATTAGATAGCAATCAGCCCCAGCATTTT.

The chain joins TRBV7-2 to TRBJ1-1; D possibly corresponds to TRBD1 (5 bases). Germline-derived CDR1 and CDR2 are SGHTA and FQGNSA. This CDR3 has 15 residues. Trimming pared 1 base from V and 5 bases from J, leaving 14 bases between. The CDR3: CASSLDWGGSTEAFF. In DNA, the CDR3 is TGTGCCAGCAGCTTAGACTGGGGGGGGAGTACTGAAGCTTTCTTT.

The gene calls are TRBV9 and TRBJ2-3; 15 bases align to TRBD2. The trim removed 4 bases at V and 0 bases at J, leaving 6 bases unmatched. Per germline, CDR1 SGDLS and CDR2 YYNGEE. This CDR3 is 18 amino acids long. The DNA of the CDR3 is TGTGCCAGCAGCCAGGGACTAGCGGGGGGTACTAGCACAGATACGCAGTATTTT. It codes for CASSQGLAGGTSTDTQYF. Supplemented by reference TRBV9 and TRBJ2-3, the full variable domain reads DSGVTQTPKHLITATGQRVTLRCSPRSGDLSVYWYQQSLDQGLQFLIQYYNGEERAKGNILERFSAQQFPDLHSELNLSSLELGDSALYFCASSQGLAGGTSTDTQYFGPGTRLTVL.

V and J are TRBV9 and TRBJ1-1, with 7 nucleotides matching TRBD1. Germline V gene data show CDR1 as SGDLS and CDR2 as YYNGEE. The V and J ends lost 4 bases and 6 bases, in that order; junction bases with no gene match: 6. This CDR3 region has 13 residues. The CDR3 coding sequence is TGTGCCAGCAGCACACAGGGGACGTCTGAAGCTTTCTTT. It translates to CASSTQGTSEAFF.

This sequence joins TRBV6-6 and TRBJ1-2; TRBD1 is a possible D gene (5 bases). The CDR3 totals 14 residues. Germline CDR1 is MNHNY and CDR2 is SVGAGI (reference sequence). Deletions cut 5 bases from V and 1 base from J, with 11 bases between. CDR3 in DNA: TGTGCCAGCAGTCGTCTCGGGGGTAACTATGGCTACACCTTC. The encoded protein is CASSRLGGNYGYTF.

This clone has just a few counts. The chain is built from TRBV27 and TRBJ1-1; D remains unclear. The germline CDR1 and CDR2 sequences are MNHEY and SMNVEV (reference sequence). The CDR3 totals 12 residues. V shed 5 bases and J shed 1 base, with 5 bases lying between them. CDR3 protein: CASSRGNTEAFF. CDR3 DNA sequence: TGTGCCAGCAGTCGAGGGAACACTGAAGCTTTCTTT.

This clone was observed a single time. The chain couples TRBV15 to TRBJ1-3; D unresolved. Germline assignment: CDR1 LNHNV and CDR2 YYDKDF (reference sequence). The V end was cut by 1 base, the J end by 1 base, with 8 bases between. The CDR3 consists of 15 residues. This CDR3 is CATSRVRISGNTIYF. In DNA, the CDR3 is TGTGCCACCAGCAGAGTGCGGATTTCTGGAAACACCATATATTTT.

The chain recombines TRBV5-4 with TRBJ1-2; perhaps TRBD1 as D (6 bases). CDR3 length: 16 amino acids. Trimming shortened V by 4 bases and J by 1 base, and 17 bases separated the two germline ends. Germline V gene lookup returns CDR1 SGHNT and CDR2 YYREEE (reference sequence). The CDR3 DNA reads TGTGCCAGCAGCCTCGGAGGAGGGGGGGATAACTATGGCTACACCTTC. This encodes CASSLGGGGDNYGYTF.

The V call is TRBV4-2, the J call TRBJ2-1, with 10 nucleotides matching TRBD2. This CDR3 has 17 residues. CDR1 LGHNA and CDR2 YNFKEQ come from the germline V gene. Trimming removed 3 bases from V and 8 bases from J; junction bases left unmatched: 13. Written as DNA, the CDR3 is TGTGCCAGCAGCCAGGGTGTAGCGGGGGGTAGAAGAGATGAGCAGTTCTTC. Its protein is CASSQGVAGGRRDEQFF.

CDR3 bases: TGTGCCAGCAGCTTAGCGGGGGGGCTTCTTAGTACCGGGGAGCTGTTTTTT. Its translation: CASSLAGGLLSTGELFF. The chain uses TRBV9 and TRBJ2-2; 11 bases are a match to TRBD2. J was trimmed by 5 bases and V by 4 bases; bases with no gene match: 10. Germline values: CDR1 SGDLS, CDR2 YYNGEE. The CDR3 consists of 17 residues.

V and J are TRBV5-1 and TRBJ2-5; 10 bases map to TRBD2. The germline V gene encodes CDR1 SGHRS and CDR2 YFSETQ. After removal of 8 bases from V and 5 bases from J, the junction contained 15 bases not matched to a gene. The CDR3 has 16 amino acids. DNA of the CDR3: TGCGCCAGTAAACGGACCATAGCGGGGGGCGATGAGACCCAGTACTTC. Encoded protein: CASKRTIAGGDETQYF.

This chain links TRBV27 with TRBJ2-3, with a tentative D call TRBD2 (5 bases). Germline V gene data show CDR1 as MNHEY and CDR2 as SMNVEV (reference sequence). Trimming took off 5 bases at V and 9 bases at J, with 18 bases between the two ends. The CDR3 length is 14 residues. The CDR3 nucleotides read TGTGCCAGCAGTACCTGGGAGCCGCCGGGGACGCAGTATTTT. Protein: CASSTWEPPGTQYF.

The chain has TRBV30 and TRBJ1-2, with D perhaps TRBD1 (5 bases). This CDR3 comprises 12 residues. Germline CDR1 GTSNPN, CDR2 SVGIG (reference sequence). Deletions cut 4 bases from V and 7 bases from J, with 13 bases between. The CDR3 DNA reads TGTGCCTGGACCCCAGGGTTTGCTGGCTACACCTTC. It specifies CAWTPGFAGYTF.

The chain uses TRBV27 and TRBJ1-5, with 8 bases lining up with TRBD1. CDR1 is MNHEY, CDR2 SMNVEV, per germline (reference sequence). The CDR3 length is 18 residues. V lost 6 bases, J lost 2 bases, and 15 bases stayed unmatched. The CDR3 loop is CASRVGQGGMAGNQPQHF. As DNA, the CDR3 is TGTGCCAGCAGAGTCGGACAGGGTGGAATGGCGGGCAATCAGCCCCAGCATTTT.

This chain links TRBV25-1 with TRBJ2-7; D is unresolved. The V and J ends lost 3 bases and 2 bases respectively, with 11 bases between them. This CDR3 spans 14 amino acids. From germline, CDR1 is MGHDK and CDR2 SYGVNS. CDR3 coding DNA: TGTGCCAGCAGTGACATAACCCTAGCCTACGAGCAGTACTTC. This gives the protein CASSDITLAYEQYF.

The genes are TRBV9 and TRBJ1-6; TRBD1 is a possible D gene (6 bases). Trimming took 3 bases from V and 9 from J, leaving 13 bases between them. CDR3 length: 14 residues. Germline-derived CDR1 and CDR2 are SGDLS and YYNGEE. The CDR3 DNA is TGTGCCAGCAGCGGCGCAGGGGAGGGTTCACCCCTCCACTTT. Its translation is CASSGAGEGSPLHF.

This clone was counted once. This sequence joins TRBV19 and TRBJ1-1; D is perhaps TRBD1 (6 bases). Germline assignment: CDR1 LNHDA and CDR2 SQIVND (reference sequence). This CDR3 is 15 amino acids long. Trimming shortened V by 7 bases and J by 0 bases, and 15 bases separated the two germline ends. The CDR3 loop reads CASKRGAGVNTEAFF. CDR3 bases: TGTGCCAGTAAGAGGGGGGCGGGGGTGAACACTGAAGCTTTCTTT.

This clone was seen only a few times. The chain couples TRBV11-2 to TRBJ1-2; D is perhaps TRBD1 (6 bases). V shed 5 bases and J shed 8 bases, with 12 bases lying between them. The CDR3 contains 12 residues. Germline lookup yields CDR1 SGHAT and CDR2 FQNNGV. In DNA form, the CDR3 reads TGTGCCAGCAGCAGCAGGGGCTACGGCTACACCTTC. Translated: CASSSRGYGYTF.

The chain is built from TRBV6-5 and TRBJ2-5; TRBD2 is a possible D gene (5 bases). The J call may not be correct, given that the DNA end is closer to TRBJ2-7. This CDR3 comprises 15 residues. CDR1 is MNHEY, CDR2 SVGAGI, per germline. DNA for the CDR3: TGTGCCAGCAGCCCCCTGAGGAGGAGCTCCTACGAGCAGTACTTC. Translating gives CASSPLRRSSYEQYF.

This chain links TRBV6-5 with TRBJ2-7, with D possibly matching TRBD1 (6 bases). The CDR3 sequence is 15 residues long. The germline gives CDR1 MNHEY, CDR2 SVGAGI. V shed 5 bases and J shed 1 base, with 15 bases lying between them. CDR3 sequence reads: CASSPIGGASYEQYF. The CDR3 DNA is TGTGCCAGCAGTCCCATAGGGGGAGCGTCCTACGAGCAGTACTTC.

The chain has TRBV6-5 and TRBJ2-5; 7 bases line up with TRBD1. CDR1 and CDR2 from the germline V gene are MNHEY and SVGAGI. This CDR3 contains 15 residues. J gave up 2 bases and V 0 bases, and 3 bases lay outside the gene matches. CDR3 loop: CASSYSGTVQETQYF. The DNA for the CDR3 is TGTGCCAGCAGTTACTCTGGGACAGTTCAAGAGACCCAGTACTTC.

The chain joins TRBV9 to TRBJ1-1; tentative D call: TRBD1 (6 bases). Trimming left V 2 bases short and J 4 bases short, with 15 bases between. This CDR3 has 15 amino acids. CDR1 and CDR2 from the germline V gene are SGDLS and YYNGEE. In DNA form, the CDR3 reads TGTGCCAGCAGCGTCTTAGACCAGGGGTTCACTGAAGCTTTCTTT. Its translation: CASSVLDQGFTEAFF. The full variable domain, in which reference TRBV9 and TRBJ1-1 provide the parts outside the CDR3, is DSGVTQTPKHLITATGQRVTLRCSPRSGDLSVYWYQQSLDQGLQFLIQYYNGEERAKGNILERFSAQQFPDLHSELNLSSLELGDSALYFCASSVLDQGFTEAFFGQGTRLTVV.

The chain employs TRBV19 and TRBJ1-2; TRBD1 might be the D (5 bases). The V and J ends lost 5 bases and 2 bases respectively, with 15 bases between them. Germline V CDR1 and CDR2: LNHDA, SQIVND (reference sequence). The CDR3 loop spans 15 amino acids. CDR3 nucleotide sequence: TGTGCCAGTAGTCCCCTCGGCGGGGGAAACTATGGCTACACCTTC. Its translation is CASSPLGGGNYGYTF.

This rearrangement joins TRBV5-1 to TRBJ2-5; D perhaps matches TRBD2 (5 bases). Germline CDR1 is SGHRS and CDR2 is YFSETQ. This CDR3 contains 14 residues. With 1 base removed from V and 1 base from J, the gap between germline ends came to 8 bases. The CDR3 loop is CASSLWLAQETQYF. CDR3 DNA sequence: TGCGCCAGCAGCTTGTGGCTAGCCCAAGAGACCCAGTACTTC.

The chain uses TRBV5-4 and TRBJ2-7; D possibly corresponds to TRBD2 (7 bases). The CDR3 covers 13 residues. With 3 bases removed from V and 3 bases from J, the gap between germline ends came to 10 bases. CDR1 is SGHNT and CDR2 is YYREEE in the germline V gene (reference sequence). The CDR3 protein is CASSWGGSYEQYF. CDR3 coding DNA: TGTGCCAGCAGCTGGGGGGGCAGCTACGAGCAGTACTTC. Complete variable domain (other parts from reference TRBV5-4 and TRBJ2-7): ETGVTQSPTHLIKTRGQQVTLRCSSQSGHNTVSWYQQALGQGPQFIFQYYREEENGRGNFPPRFSGLQFPNYSSELNVNALELDDSALYLCASSWGGSYEQYFGPGTRLTVT.

This clone was found a few times. This chain uses TRBV7-8 with TRBJ2-2; 7 bases fit TRBD1. This CDR3 has 18 residues. V shed 2 bases, J shed 2 bases, and the junction held 11 bases outside the gene matches. Germline CDR1 SGHVS, CDR2 FQNEAQ. The chain's CDR3 is CASSLLVGDSDNTGELFF. The CDR3, as DNA: TGTGCCAGCAGCTTATTAGTAGGGGACAGCGATAACACCGGGGAGCTGTTTTTT.

V gene TRBV10-1 combines with J gene TRBJ2-7; D unclear. V lost 5 bases to trimming and J lost 1 base, with 12 bases between them. The CDR3 loop spans 14 amino acids. Germline assignment: CDR1 WNHNN and CDR2 SYGVQD (reference sequence). CDR3 DNA: TGCGCCAGCAGTCCTCCCCCGACATCCTACGAGCAGTACTTC. Its translation: CASSPPPTSYEQYF.

The chain couples TRBV19 to TRBJ2-5, with 8 bases aligning to TRBD2. J lost 5 bases, V lost 7 bases, and 15 bases had no gene match. The CDR3 is 16 residues long. Germline V gene sequence: CDR1 LNHDA, CDR2 SQIVND (reference sequence). Here the CDR3 DNA reads TGTGCCAGTACCCCCCGCGGGGGGCTGATCTCCGAGACCCAGTACTTC. This encodes CASTPRGGLISETQYF.

This clone was counted a single time. The V call is TRBV9, the J call TRBJ1-2; the D gene is possibly TRBD1 (6 bases). Deletions cut 0 bases from V and 7 bases from J, with 19 bases between. The length of the CDR3 is 16 residues. Germline lookup yields CDR1 SGDLS and CDR2 YYNGEE. The CDR3 DNA follows: TGTGCCAGCAGCGTAGCAAGTGGGGGGGGGCCGTCTGGCTACACCTTC. Translation gives CASSVASGGGPSGYTF.